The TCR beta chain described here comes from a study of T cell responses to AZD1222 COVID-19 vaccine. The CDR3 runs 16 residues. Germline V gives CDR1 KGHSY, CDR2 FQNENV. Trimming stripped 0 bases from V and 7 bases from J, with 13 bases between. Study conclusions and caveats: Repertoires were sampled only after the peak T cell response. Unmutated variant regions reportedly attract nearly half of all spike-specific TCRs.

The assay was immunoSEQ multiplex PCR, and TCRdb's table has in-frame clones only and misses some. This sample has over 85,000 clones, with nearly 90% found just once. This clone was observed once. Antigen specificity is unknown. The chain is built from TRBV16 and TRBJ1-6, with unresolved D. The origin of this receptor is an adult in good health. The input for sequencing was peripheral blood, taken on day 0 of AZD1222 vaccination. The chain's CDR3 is CASSQSRNRANSPLHF. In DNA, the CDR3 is TGTGCCAGCAGCCAATCGAGGAACAGAGCAAATTCACCCCTCCACTTT.